This TCR beta chain was identified in a study of blood T cell repertoires in COVID-19. Study-level information: Samples representing acute and convalescent COVID-19 were sourced from the United States, Italy and Spain. PBMCs, B-cell-depleted T cells, or T cells were the source of the cDNA or gDNA that made up the material.

Original methodology: Estimation of nucleated cell counts relied on the amplification of reference gene primers. Repertoires were generated with immunoSEQ multiplex PCR, while TCRdb's copy carries only in-frame clones and drops some. Clone size and V and J calls were adopted from that table, with D and trimming inferred from the DNA. The sample holds about 190,000 clones; around 85% are singletons and the top ten take 9.5% to 15%. The material sequenced was peripheral blood. This sequence was found in a woman in her 50s with acute or convalescent COVID-19.

The CDR3 bases are TGCAGTGCTAGCGGGGTCCTCGAGCAGTACTTC. Translated, it gives CSASGVLEQYF. V usage is TRBV20-1 and J usage is TRBJ2-7; perhaps TRBD2 as D (5 bases). The germline V gene has CDR1 DFQATT and CDR2 SNEGSKA (reference sequence). V lost 3 bases, J lost 6 bases, and 9 bases lay in between. This CDR3 has 11 residues.